This T cell receptor beta chain was profiled in a study of PD-1 blockade in classical Hodgkin lymphoma. TCRdb's table, derived via immunoSEQ multiplex PCR, lists solely in-frame clones and lacks some. Here the sample spans 85,000 to 90,000 clones, about nine tenths being singletons. Study-level points and caveats: There was a significant rise in CD4+ TCR diversity by C4D1, with no such rise for CD8+. The authors excluded patients who started nivolumab under 1 year after ASCT.

Time point described: cycle 4 day 1 (C4D1), after five to seven weeks of nivolumab. Exposure to brentuximab vedotin varied, and each patient had relapsed following autologous stem cell transplantation. This clone has more than one count but fewer than ten. Its antigen is unknown. This sample comprised peripheral blood mononuclear cells (PBMCs), obtained before the fourth cycle of nivolumab. The receptor's source is a human donor with classical Hodgkin lymphoma.

DNA of the CDR3: TGCGCCAGCAGTCAACCTCTGACGGGGGACTATCAGCCCCAGCATTTT. This translates into CASSQPLTGDYQPQHF. The chain combines TRBV23-1 with TRBJ1-5, with D maybe TRBD1 (5 bases). TRBV23-1 is assigned to the ORF class and has an uncertain function. This CDR3 has 16 amino acids. V was clipped by 2 bases and J by 5 bases, with 16 bases between them.